A single sample is the source of the 25 T cell receptor beta chains below, sequenced in a study of T-cell memory formation after mild COVID-19. TCRdb recomputed calls from the 5' RACE reads with MiXCR, one row per CDR3 protein. The sample lists 250,000 or so distinct CDR3 sequences; 9.4% were seen once. Sequencing was performed on PBMCs or a T cell subset sorted from them (not recorded which). These receptors came from a man aged 18 to 30 who had mild COVID-19 (a few samples of this study predate the infection). Cell type and time point are not known.

This clonotype was found many times. The rearrangement uses TRBV15 and TRBJ2-7; no definite D call. V lost 0 bases and J 3 bases, leaving 6 bases between the germline ends. In germline, CDR1 is LNHNV, CDR2 YYDKDF (reference sequence). The CDR3 sequence is 13 residues long. CDR3: CATSRDPNYEQYF. CDR3 DNA sequence: TGTGCCACCAGCAGAGATCCCAACTACGAGCAGTACTTC.

The J gene is TRBJ2-7, the V gene TRBV15, with D unclear. Germline assignment: CDR1 LNHNV and CDR2 YYDKDF (reference sequence). Trimming left V 6 bases short and J 4 bases short, with 16 bases between. CDR3 length: 14 amino acids. The CDR3 loop is CATRRGDSRYEQYF. CDR3 sequence (DNA): TGTGCCACCAGGCGTGGGGATTCGCGGTACGAGCAGTACTTC.

A few counts support this clonotype. The V call is TRBV9, the J call TRBJ1-4; 8 positions agree with TRBD1. This CDR3 has 13 residues. Germline V gene lookup returns CDR1 SGDLS and CDR2 YYNGEE. J lost 12 bases, V lost 0 bases, and 4 bases had no gene match. The CDR3: CASSVEGGQELFF. The CDR3 DNA sequence: TGTGCCAGCAGCGTAGAAGGGGGACAGGAACTGTTTTTT.

The chain links TRBV4-1 to TRBJ2-3; D is uncertain. V dropped 3 bases and J dropped 6 bases, with 4 bases sitting between them. The CDR3 contains 11 residues. CDR1 and CDR2 (germline): MGHRA, YSYEKL. In DNA form, the CDR3 reads TGCGCCAGCAGCCACGGCGATACGCAGTATTTT. Its translation: CASSHGDTQYF.

The chain recombines TRBV6-5 with TRBJ2-5, with 7 bases lining up with TRBD2. The V gene end was trimmed by 4 bases and the J gene end by 5 bases; junction bases not matched to a gene: 7. CDR1 MNHEY and CDR2 SVGAGI come from the germline V gene. The CDR3 covers 14 residues. In DNA, the CDR3 is TGTGCCAGCAGTTGGGGGGGGGTGTCTGAGACCCAGTACTTC. Translation: CASSWGGVSETQYF.

This chain links TRBV12-3 or TRBV12-4 with TRBJ1-5, with D unresolved. V lost 5 bases and J lost 2, with 10 bases in between. This CDR3 has 14 amino acids. This chain's CDR3 is CASSLWMGNQPQHF. The CDR3 DNA reads TGTGCCAGCAGTCTGTGGATGGGCAATCAGCCCCAGCATTTT.

There are a few counts of this clonotype. This chain connects TRBV18 to TRBJ1-3, with 8 bases lining up with TRBD1. The CDR3 runs 15 residues. Germline values: CDR1 KGHSH, CDR2 LQKENI. J lost 2 bases, V lost 5 bases, and 5 bases had no gene match. The CDR3 nucleotides are TGTGCCAGCTCATATGGACAGGGAACTGGAAACACCATATATTTT. This encodes CASSYGQGTGNTIYF. Looking up the rest from reference TRBV18 and TRBJ1-3 gives the full variable domain: NAGVMQNPRHLVRRRGQEARLRCSPMKGHSHVYWYRQLPEEGLKFMVYLQKENIIDESGMPKERFSAEFPKEGPSILRIQQVVRGDSAAYFCASSYGQGTGNTIYFGEGSWLTVV.

This clonotype has only a few counts. The gene calls are TRBV10-3 and TRBJ1-2; D remains unclear. The germline V gene encodes CDR1 ENHRY and CDR2 SYGVKD. The CDR3 totals 13 residues. V dropped 1 base and J dropped 1 base, with 4 bases sitting between them. CDR3 protein: CAISEFSNYGYTF. Written as DNA, the CDR3 is TGTGCCATCAGTGAGTTTAGTAACTATGGCTACACCTTC.

This clonotype was counted a few times. The genes are TRBV20-1 and TRBJ1-5; 7 bases map to TRBD1. Germline V gives CDR1 DFQATT, CDR2 SNEGSKA (reference sequence). Trimming removed 6 bases from V and 9 bases from J; junction bases left unmatched: 8. The CDR3 totals 12 residues. CDR3 coding DNA: TGCAGTGCCGGGACAGCCACACGGCCCCAGCATTTT. Protein: CSAGTATRPQHF.

This clonotype was counted ten times or more. The chain combines TRBV6-5 with TRBJ2-3; 10 bases are shared with TRBD2. The CDR3 extends over 16 amino acids. Losses at the gene ends were 2 bases for V and 8 bases for J; bases not matched to a gene: 10. CDR1 and CDR2 from the germline V gene are MNHEY and SVGAGI. The CDR3: CASSYGGASGGGTQYF. The CDR3 bases are TGTGCCAGCAGTTACGGCGGGGCTAGCGGGGGTGGTACGCAGTATTTT.

This clonotype was seen ten or more times. The chain joins TRBV4-1 to TRBJ1-2; D not resolved. The CDR3 totals 16 residues. Germline lookup yields CDR1 MGHRA and CDR2 YSYEKL. Trimming cost V 3 bases and J 0 bases, with 14 bases left between them. CDR3 coding DNA: TGCGCCAGCAGCCAGCCAACCAGGAGATCTAACTATGGCTACACCTTC. Amino acid sequence: CASSQPTRRSNYGYTF.

This clonotype was recorded a few times. J is TRBJ1-5 and V is TRBV12-3 or TRBV12-4; D is undetermined. Trimming left V 3 bases short and J 6 bases short, with 9 bases between. This CDR3 is built from 13 residues. CDR3 nucleotide sequence: TGTGCCAGCAGTTTTGGGCCGGGTCAGCCCCAGCATTTT. Encoded protein: CASSFGPGQPQHF.

This clonotype was seen a few times. V usage is TRBV29-1 and J usage is TRBJ1-1; D not resolved. The germline V and J ends were trimmed by 4 bases and 8 bases, with 14 bases remaining between them. Germline V CDR1 and CDR2: SQVTM, ANQGSEA. The CDR3 runs to 12 residues. In DNA form, the CDR3 reads TGCAGCGTTGCCCAACCAATAACCGAAGCTTTCTTT. It yields the protein CSVAQPITEAFF.

This clonotype came up a few times. The chain carries TRBV12-3 or TRBV12-4 and TRBJ2-2; either TRBD1 or TRBD2 may supply D (5 bases each). The V end was cut by 6 bases, the J end by 6 bases, with 17 bases between. The CDR3 loop spans 15 amino acids. CDR3 region: CASSPPERGAGELFF. CDR3 sequence (DNA): TGTGCCAGCAGCCCCCCGGAGAGGGGCGCCGGGGAGCTGTTTTTT.

The V call is TRBV11-1, the J call TRBJ2-1; maybe TRBD2 (7 bases). V shed 6 bases and J shed 4 bases, with 22 bases lying between them. The CDR3 runs to 17 residues. Per the germline V gene, CDR1 is SGHAT and CDR2 is FQDESV (reference sequence). The CDR3 coding sequence is TGTGCCAGCAGACCAAGGGGGGGCTTGAGAGGATACAATGAGCAGTTCTTC. Residues: CASRPRGGLRGYNEQFF.

This clonotype was picked up a small number of times. The chain links TRBV7-3 to TRBJ2-2; unclear D gene. Deletions cut 3 bases from V and 6 bases from J, with 8 bases between. Per the germline V gene, CDR1 is SGHTA and CDR2 is FQGTGA. This CDR3 is 13 amino acids long. The CDR3 loop is CASSFFGPGELFF. The CDR3 nucleotides read TGTGCCAGCAGCTTCTTTGGCCCCGGGGAGCTGTTTTTT.

The table lists this clonotype with a few counts. The J gene is TRBJ2-1, the V gene TRBV4-3, with TRBD2 as a possible D gene (6 bases). V lost 2 bases, J lost 10 bases, and 24 bases lay in between. The CDR3 is made up of 17 amino acids. The germline V gene has CDR1 LGHNA and CDR2 YSLEER. This CDR3 reads CASSQKTGTYPVGEQFF. As DNA, the CDR3 is TGCGCCAGCAGCCAAAAAACCGGGACTTACCCGGTCGGAGAGCAGTTCTTC.

In its sample, this clonotype was seen a few times. The V gene is TRBV9, the J gene TRBJ2-1; 11 bases agree with TRBD1. Germline trimming cut 0 bases from V and 6 bases from J; bases unmatched to any gene: 2. This CDR3 spans 15 amino acids. The germline V gene encodes CDR1 SGDLS and CDR2 YYNGEE. The CDR3 coding sequence is TGTGCCAGCAGCGTAGAGGGGACAGGGGGCAATGAGCAGTTCTTC. Its translation: CASSVEGTGGNEQFF.

This clonotype has more than one count but fewer than ten. The chain is built from TRBV9 and TRBJ1-1; D gene uncertain. The CDR3 loop spans 14 amino acids. V gave up 4 bases and J gave up 4 bases, with 14 bases separating them. The germline gives CDR1 SGDLS, CDR2 YYNGEE. In DNA form, the CDR3 reads TGTGCCAGCAGCCCACAAAGGAGGACCACTGAAGCTTTCTTT. This encodes CASSPQRRTTEAFF. The full variable domain, rest sourced from reference TRBV9 and TRBJ1-1, is DSGVTQTPKHLITATGQRVTLRCSPRSGDLSVYWYQQSLDQGLQFLIQYYNGEERAKGNILERFSAQQFPDLHSELNLSSLELGDSALYFCASSPQRRTTEAFFGQGTRLTVV.

This clonotype was counted many times. This chain connects TRBV6-6 to TRBJ1-1; 8 bases align to TRBD1. The CDR3 covers 16 residues. J gave up 1 base and V 5 bases, and 9 bases lay outside the gene matches. CDR1 is MNHNY and CDR2 is SVGAGI in the germline V gene (reference sequence). The CDR3 nucleotides are TGTGCCAGCAGTCCCCCGACAGGGGATGGGAACACTGAAGCTTTCTTT. This encodes CASSPPTGDGNTEAFF.

There are a few counts of this clonotype. The chain has TRBV29-1 and TRBJ1-3, with a weak D call TRBD1 (5 bases). The CDR3 totals 12 residues. CDR1 is SQVTM and CDR2 is ANQGSEA in the germline V gene. Trimming took off 5 bases at V and 3 bases at J, with 8 bases between the two ends. CDR3 loop: CSVRGDGNTIYF. The DNA of the CDR3 is TGCAGCGTTCGAGGGGATGGAAACACCATATATTTT.

This rearrangement joins TRBV6-5 to TRBJ2-7, with 7 bases fitting TRBD1. CDR3 length: 15 amino acids. Germline lookup yields CDR1 MNHEY and CDR2 SVGAGI. The J segment lost 0 bases and the V segment lost 6 bases, leaving 8 bases of the junction unmatched. The CDR3 sequence: CASSRYRDSSYEQYV. The CDR3, as DNA: TGTGCCAGCAGCCGATACCGGGACAGCTCCTACGAGCAGTACGTC.

This clonotype was observed at least ten times. The V call is TRBV4-2, the J call TRBJ2-7, with D maybe TRBD1 (5 bases). The CDR3 is made up of 14 amino acids. Germline CDR1 LGHNA, CDR2 YNFKEQ. The V gene lost 6 bases and the J gene lost 0 bases, with 12 bases spanning the gap. CDR3 in amino acids: CASRSKGPSYEQYF. CDR3 in DNA: TGTGCCAGCAGATCTAAGGGGCCCTCCTACGAGCAGTACTTC.

This clonotype showed up many times. The V gene is TRBV6-5, the J gene TRBJ1-1; D is uncertain. Germline V CDR1 and CDR2: MNHEY, SVGAGI. This CDR3 region has 12 residues. Deletions cut 6 bases from V and 8 bases from J, with 13 bases between. Here the CDR3 reads CASRNPRLEAFF. For the CDR3, the DNA is TGTGCCAGCAGGAACCCACGGCTCGAAGCTTTCTTT.

CDR3 sequence: CASSQGVQNGEQYV. In nucleotides, the CDR3 is TGTGCCAGCAGCCAAGGAGTCCAGAATGGCGAGCAGTACGTC. The chain recombines TRBV3-1 with TRBJ2-7; D is unclear. V lost 1 base and J 6 bases, leaving 13 bases between the germline ends. The CDR3 extends over 14 amino acids. In germline, CDR1 is LGHDT, CDR2 YNNKEL (reference sequence).